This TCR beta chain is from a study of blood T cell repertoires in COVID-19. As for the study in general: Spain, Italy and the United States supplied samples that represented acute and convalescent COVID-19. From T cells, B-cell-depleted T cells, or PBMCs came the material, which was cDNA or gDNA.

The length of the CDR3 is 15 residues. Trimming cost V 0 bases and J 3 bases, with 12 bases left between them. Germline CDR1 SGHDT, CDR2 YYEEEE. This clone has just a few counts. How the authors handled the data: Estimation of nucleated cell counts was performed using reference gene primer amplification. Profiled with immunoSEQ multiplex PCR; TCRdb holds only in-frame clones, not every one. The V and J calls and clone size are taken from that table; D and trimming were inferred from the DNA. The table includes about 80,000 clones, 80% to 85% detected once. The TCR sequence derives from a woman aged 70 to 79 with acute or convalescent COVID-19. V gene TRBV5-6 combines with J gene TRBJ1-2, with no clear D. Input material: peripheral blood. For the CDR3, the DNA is TGTGCCAGCAGCTTGGGCTCGGGAGGATACTATGGCTACACCTTC. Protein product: CASSLGSGGYYGYTF.